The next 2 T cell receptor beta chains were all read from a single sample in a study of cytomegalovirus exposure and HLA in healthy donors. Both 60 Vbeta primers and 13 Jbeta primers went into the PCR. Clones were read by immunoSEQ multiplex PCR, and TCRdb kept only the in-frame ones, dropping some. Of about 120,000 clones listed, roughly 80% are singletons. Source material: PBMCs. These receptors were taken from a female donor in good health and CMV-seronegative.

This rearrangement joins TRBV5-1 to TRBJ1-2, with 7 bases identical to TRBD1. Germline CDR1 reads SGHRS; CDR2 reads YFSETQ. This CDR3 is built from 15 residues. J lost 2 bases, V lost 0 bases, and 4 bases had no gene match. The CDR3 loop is CASSLGDRENYGYTF. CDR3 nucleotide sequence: TGCGCCAGCAGCTTGGGCGACAGGGAGAACTATGGCTACACCTTC.

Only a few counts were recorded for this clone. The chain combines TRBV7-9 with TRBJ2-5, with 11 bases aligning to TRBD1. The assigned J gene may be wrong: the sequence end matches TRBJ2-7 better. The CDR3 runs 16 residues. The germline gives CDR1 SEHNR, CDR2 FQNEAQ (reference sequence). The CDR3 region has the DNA TGTGCCAGCAGTTTTAAATCCGGGACAGGGGGCTACGAGCAGTACTTC. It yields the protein CASSFKSGTGGYEQYF.